The clone carrying this T cell receptor (beta chain) was counted between two and nine times. Its target is not known. The Oncomine TCR Beta short-read assay sequenced DNA from cultured CD4+ T cells. TCRdb reprocessed the PCR reads with MiXCR, giving one entry per CDR3 protein. This table has about 22,000 distinct CDR3 sequences, about 31% appearing once. The record originates from a study of vaccination and CD4 T cells after COVID-19. For the study at large: The study enrolled six male and four female convalescents, two of whom were Hispanic.

Noted treatment: roughly ten-day PBMC culture with coronavirus spike peptide pools or control peptides (ViraFEST assay). ViraFEST used peptide pools to expand antigen-specific T cells, then sequenced TCRs. After around ten days of culture, CD4+ T cells were negatively selected. Study conclusions and caveats: Recorded median SARS-CoV-2-reactive clonotype numbers increased from about 20 to 38 without reaching significance.

The CDR3 length is 16 residues. The germline V gene encodes CDR1 SGHVS and CDR2 FNYEAQ. Between the trimmed V and J ends, which lost 1 base and 1 base, there was a span of 11 bases. This receptor was identified in a human donor with COVID-19. The chain has TRBV7-6 and TRBJ1-5; no firm D call. The specimen was cultured CD4+ T cells from blood. This CDR3 reads CASSLGRSGSNQPQHF. Here the CDR3 DNA reads TGTGCCAGCAGCTTAGGACGGTCGGGGAGCAATCAGCCCCAGCATTTT.